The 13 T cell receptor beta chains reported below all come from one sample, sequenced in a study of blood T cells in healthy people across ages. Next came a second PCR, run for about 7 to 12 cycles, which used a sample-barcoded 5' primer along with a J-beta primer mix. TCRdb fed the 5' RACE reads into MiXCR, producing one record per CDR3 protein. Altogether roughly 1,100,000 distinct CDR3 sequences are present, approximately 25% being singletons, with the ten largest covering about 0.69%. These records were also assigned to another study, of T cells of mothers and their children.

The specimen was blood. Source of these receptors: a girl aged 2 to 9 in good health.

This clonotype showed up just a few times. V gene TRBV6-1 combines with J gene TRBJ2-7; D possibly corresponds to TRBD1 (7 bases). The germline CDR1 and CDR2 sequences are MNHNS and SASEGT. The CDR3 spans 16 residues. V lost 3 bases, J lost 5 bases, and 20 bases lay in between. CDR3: CASSDSGGGAFNEQYF. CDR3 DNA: TGTGCCAGCAGTGATTCTGGAGGGGGCGCTTTTAACGAGCAGTACTTC.

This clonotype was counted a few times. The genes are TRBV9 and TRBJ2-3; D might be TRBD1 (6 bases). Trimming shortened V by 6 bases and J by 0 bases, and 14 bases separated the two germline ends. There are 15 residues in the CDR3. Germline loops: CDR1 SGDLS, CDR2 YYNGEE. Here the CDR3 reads CASNGLTGSTDTQYF. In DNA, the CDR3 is TGTGCCAGCAATGGGTTGACAGGTAGCACAGATACGCAGTATTTT.

CDR3 bases: TGTGCCGGCCAGCATTGGGAAAAAGAGACCCAGTACTTC. Translating it yields CAGQHWEKETQYF. The chain couples TRBV6-1 to TRBJ2-5; no reliable D call. V was clipped by 11 bases and J by 3 bases, with 16 bases between them. Germline CDR1 reads MNHNS; CDR2 reads SASEGT. CDR3 length: 13 amino acids.

The CDR3 DNA follows: TGTGCCAGCAGCTTAAACGAGGGCGCGGGAAATCAGCCCCAGCATTTT. This translates into CASSLNEGAGNQPQHF. J is TRBJ1-5 and V is TRBV7-9, with unresolved D. Trimming shortened V by 2 bases and J by 4 bases, and 15 bases separated the two germline ends. This CDR3 contains 16 residues. CDR1 is SEHNR, CDR2 FQNEAQ, per germline (reference sequence).

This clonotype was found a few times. The CDR3 is CASSVEGASTDTQYF. In DNA, the CDR3 is TGTGCCAGCAGCGTAGAAGGGGCTAGCACAGATACGCAGTATTTT. The chain couples TRBV9 to TRBJ2-3; possible D gene TRBD1, 5 bases. With 0 bases removed from V and 0 bases from J, the gap between germline ends came to 8 bases. This CDR3 has 15 residues. Germline CDR1 SGDLS, CDR2 YYNGEE.

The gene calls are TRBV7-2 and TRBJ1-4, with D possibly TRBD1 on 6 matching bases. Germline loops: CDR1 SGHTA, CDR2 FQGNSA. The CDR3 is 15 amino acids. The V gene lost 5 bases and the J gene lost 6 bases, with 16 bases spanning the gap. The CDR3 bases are TGTGCCAGCAGCCCACAAGGGGGTTACTATGAAAAACTGTTTTTT. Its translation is CASSPQGGYYEKLFF.

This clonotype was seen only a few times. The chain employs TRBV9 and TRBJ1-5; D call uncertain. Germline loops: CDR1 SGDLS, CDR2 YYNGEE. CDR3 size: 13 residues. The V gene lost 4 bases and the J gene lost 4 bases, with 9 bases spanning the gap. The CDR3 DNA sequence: TGTGCCAGCAGCCTGGGTAAAAATCAGCCCCAGCATTTT. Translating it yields CASSLGKNQPQHF.

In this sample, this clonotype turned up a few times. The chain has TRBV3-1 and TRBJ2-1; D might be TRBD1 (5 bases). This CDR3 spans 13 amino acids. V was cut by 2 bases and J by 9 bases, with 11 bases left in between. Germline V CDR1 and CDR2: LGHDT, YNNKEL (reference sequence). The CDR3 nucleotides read TGTGCCAGCAGCCAATTTCTAGGGGTTGAGCAGTTCTTC. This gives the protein CASSQFLGVEQFF.

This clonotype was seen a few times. As DNA, the CDR3 is TGTGCCAGCAGCACCGATCCAGCCTACAATGAGCAGTTCTTC. This gives the protein CASSTDPAYNEQFF. The chain carries TRBV9 and TRBJ2-1; D ambiguous. Germline V gene lookup returns CDR1 SGDLS and CDR2 YYNGEE. Trimming left V 4 bases short and J 2 bases short, with 10 bases between. This CDR3 contains 14 residues.

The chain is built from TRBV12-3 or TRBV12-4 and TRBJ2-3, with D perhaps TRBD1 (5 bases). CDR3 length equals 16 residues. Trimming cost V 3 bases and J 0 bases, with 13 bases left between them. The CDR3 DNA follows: TGTGCCAGCAGTTTGGGGCCGTCCCATAGCACAGATACGCAGTATTTT. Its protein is CASSLGPSHSTDTQYF.

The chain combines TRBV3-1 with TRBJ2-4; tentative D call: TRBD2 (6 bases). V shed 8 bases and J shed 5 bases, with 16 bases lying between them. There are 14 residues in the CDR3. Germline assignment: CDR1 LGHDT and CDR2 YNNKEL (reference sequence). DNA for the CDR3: TGTGCCAGCGGGAGGCACGGGGCTGAAAACATTCAGTACTTC. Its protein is CASGRHGAENIQYF.

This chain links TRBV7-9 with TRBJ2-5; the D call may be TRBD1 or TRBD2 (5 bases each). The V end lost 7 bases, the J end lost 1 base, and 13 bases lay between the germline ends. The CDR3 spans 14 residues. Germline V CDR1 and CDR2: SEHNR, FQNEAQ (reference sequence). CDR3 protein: CASTSDGTQETQYF. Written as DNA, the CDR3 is TGTGCCAGCACATCCGACGGGACCCAAGAGACCCAGTACTTC.

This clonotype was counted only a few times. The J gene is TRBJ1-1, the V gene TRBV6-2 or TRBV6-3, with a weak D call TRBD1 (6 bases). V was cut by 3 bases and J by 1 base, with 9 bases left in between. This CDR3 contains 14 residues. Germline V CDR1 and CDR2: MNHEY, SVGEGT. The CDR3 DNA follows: TGTGCCAGCAGTTATCCAGGGGCGAACACTGAAGCTTTCTTT. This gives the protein CASSYPGANTEAFF.